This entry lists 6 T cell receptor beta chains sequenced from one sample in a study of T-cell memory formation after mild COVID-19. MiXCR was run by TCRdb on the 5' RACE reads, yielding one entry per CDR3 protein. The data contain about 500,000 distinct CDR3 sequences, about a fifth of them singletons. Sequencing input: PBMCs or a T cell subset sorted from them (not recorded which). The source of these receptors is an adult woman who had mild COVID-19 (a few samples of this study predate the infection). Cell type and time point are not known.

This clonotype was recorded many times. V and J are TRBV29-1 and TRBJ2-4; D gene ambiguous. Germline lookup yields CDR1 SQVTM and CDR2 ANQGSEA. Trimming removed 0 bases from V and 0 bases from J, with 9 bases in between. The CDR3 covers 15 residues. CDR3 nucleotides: TGCAGCGTTGAAGATGGACCCCTAGCCAAAAACATTCAGTACTTC. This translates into CSVEDGPLAKNIQYF.

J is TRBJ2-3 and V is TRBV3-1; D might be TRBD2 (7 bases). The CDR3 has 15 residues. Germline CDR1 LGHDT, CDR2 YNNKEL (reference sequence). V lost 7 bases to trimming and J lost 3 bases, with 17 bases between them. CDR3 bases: TGTGCCAGCACCCGTAGGGGGGGCCGGACAGATACGCAGTATTTT. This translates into CASTRRGGRTDTQYF.

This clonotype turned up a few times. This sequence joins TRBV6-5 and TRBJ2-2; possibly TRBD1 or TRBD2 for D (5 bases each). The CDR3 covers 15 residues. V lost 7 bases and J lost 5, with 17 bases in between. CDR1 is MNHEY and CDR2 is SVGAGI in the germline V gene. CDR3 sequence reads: CASKDRGFATGELFF. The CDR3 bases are TGTGCCAGCAAGGATCGGGGCTTTGCGACCGGGGAGCTGTTTTTT.

The CDR3 loop reads CASRVAGWMDEKLFF. CDR3 DNA: TGTGCCAGCAGGGTGGCAGGGTGGATGGATGAAAAACTGTTTTTT. The rearrangement joins TRBV27 to TRBJ1-4; tentative D call: TRBD1 (5 bases). Germline V lookup: CDR1 MNHEY, CDR2 SMNVEV (reference sequence). This CDR3 is built from 15 residues. V lost 6 bases and J 6 bases, leaving 17 bases between the germline ends.

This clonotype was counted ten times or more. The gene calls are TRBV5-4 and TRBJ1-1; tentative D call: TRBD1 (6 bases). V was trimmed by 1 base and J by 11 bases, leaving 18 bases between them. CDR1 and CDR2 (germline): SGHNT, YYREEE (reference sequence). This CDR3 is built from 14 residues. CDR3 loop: CASSLTGQSPEAFF. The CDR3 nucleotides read TGTGCCAGCAGCTTGACAGGACAGTCTCCGGAGGCTTTCTTT.

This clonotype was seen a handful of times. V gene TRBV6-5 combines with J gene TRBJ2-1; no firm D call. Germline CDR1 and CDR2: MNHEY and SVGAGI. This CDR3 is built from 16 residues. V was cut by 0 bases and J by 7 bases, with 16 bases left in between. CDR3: CASSYSYRGNRNEQFF. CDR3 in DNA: TGTGCCAGCAGTTACTCATATCGTGGTAATAGGAATGAGCAGTTCTTC.